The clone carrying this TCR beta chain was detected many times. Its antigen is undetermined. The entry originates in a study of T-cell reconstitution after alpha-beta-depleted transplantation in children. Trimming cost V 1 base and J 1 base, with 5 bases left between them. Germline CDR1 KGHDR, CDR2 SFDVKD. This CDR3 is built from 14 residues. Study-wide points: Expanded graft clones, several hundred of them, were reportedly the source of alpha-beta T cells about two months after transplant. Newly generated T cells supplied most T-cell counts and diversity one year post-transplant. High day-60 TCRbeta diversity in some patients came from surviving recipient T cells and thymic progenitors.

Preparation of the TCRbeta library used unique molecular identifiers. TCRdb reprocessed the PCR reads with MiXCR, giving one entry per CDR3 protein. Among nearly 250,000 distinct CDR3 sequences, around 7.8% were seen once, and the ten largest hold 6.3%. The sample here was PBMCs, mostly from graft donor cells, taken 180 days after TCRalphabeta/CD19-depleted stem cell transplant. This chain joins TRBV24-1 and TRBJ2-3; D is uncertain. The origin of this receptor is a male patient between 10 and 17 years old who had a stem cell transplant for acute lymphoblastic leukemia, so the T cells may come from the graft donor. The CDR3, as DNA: TGTGCCACCAGTGATTTCGTCGGCACAGATACGCAGTATTTT. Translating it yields CATSDFVGTDTQYF.